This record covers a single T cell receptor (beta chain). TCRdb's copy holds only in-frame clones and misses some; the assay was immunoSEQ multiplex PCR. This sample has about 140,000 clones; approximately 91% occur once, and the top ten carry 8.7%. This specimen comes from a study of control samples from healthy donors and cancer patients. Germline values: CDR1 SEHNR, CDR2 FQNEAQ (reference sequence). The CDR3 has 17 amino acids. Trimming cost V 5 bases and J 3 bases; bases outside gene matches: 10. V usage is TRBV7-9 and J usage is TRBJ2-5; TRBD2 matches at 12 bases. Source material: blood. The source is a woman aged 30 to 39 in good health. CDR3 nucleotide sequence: TGTGCCAGCAGCCCCCGACTAGCGGGAGACGAGGAAGAGACCCAGTACTTC. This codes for CASSPRLAGDEEETQYF.